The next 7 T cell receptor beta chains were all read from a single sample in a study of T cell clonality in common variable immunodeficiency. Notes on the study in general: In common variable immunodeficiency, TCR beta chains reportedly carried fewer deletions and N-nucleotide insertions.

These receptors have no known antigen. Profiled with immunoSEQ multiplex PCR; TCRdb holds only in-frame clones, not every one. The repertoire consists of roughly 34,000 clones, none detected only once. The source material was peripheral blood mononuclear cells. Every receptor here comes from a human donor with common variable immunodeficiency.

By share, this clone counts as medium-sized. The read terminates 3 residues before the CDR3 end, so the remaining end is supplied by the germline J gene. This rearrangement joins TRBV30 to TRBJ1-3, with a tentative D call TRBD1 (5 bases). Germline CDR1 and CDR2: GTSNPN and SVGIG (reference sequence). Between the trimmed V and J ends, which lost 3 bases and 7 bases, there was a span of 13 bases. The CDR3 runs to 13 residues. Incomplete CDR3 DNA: TGTGCCTGGAGAGCGGGGGGAGGGAACACC. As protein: CAWRAGGGNT. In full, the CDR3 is CAWRAGGGNTIYF.

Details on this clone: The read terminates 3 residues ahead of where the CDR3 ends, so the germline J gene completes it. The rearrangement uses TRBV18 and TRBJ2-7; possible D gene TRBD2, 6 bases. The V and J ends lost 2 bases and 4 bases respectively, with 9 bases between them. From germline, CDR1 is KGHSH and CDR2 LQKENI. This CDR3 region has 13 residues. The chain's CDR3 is CASSPGSGYEQYF. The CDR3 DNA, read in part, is TGTGCCAGCTCACCAGGTAGCGGATACGAG.

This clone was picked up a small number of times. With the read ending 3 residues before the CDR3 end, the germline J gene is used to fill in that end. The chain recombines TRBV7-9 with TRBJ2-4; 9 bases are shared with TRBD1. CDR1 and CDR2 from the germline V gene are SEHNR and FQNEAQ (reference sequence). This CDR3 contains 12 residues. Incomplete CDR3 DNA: TGTGCCAGCAGCTTAGGGACAGGGGCT. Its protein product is CASSLGTGA. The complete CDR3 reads CASSLGTGAQYF.

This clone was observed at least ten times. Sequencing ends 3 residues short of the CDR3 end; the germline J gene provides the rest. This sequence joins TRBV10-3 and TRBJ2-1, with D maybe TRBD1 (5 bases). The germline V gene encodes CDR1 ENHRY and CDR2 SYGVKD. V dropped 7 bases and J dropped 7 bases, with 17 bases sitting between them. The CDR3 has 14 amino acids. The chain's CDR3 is CAINLDSSGNEQFF. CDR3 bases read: TGTGCCATCAATCTCGACAGTTCAGGGAATGAG.

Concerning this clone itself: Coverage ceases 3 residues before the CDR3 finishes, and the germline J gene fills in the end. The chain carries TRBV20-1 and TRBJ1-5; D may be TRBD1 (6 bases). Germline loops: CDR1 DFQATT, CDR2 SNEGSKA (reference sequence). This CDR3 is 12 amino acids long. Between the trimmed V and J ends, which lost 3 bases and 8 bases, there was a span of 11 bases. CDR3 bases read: TGCAGTGCTAGGGACAGCCTTAAGCCC. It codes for CSARDSLKP. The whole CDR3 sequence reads CSARDSLKPQHF.

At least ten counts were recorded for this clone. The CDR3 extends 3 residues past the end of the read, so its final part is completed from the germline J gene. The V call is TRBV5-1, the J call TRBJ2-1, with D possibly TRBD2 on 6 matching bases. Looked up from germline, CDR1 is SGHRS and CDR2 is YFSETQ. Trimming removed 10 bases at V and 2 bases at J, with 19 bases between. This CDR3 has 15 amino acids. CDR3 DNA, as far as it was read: TGCGCCGGCACCCTCGTAGCGGAACCCTACAATGAG. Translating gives CAGTLVAEPYNE. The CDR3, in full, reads CAGTLVAEPYNEQFF. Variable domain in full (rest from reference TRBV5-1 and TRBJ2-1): KAGVTQTPRYLIKTRGQQVTLSCSPISGHRSVSWYQQTPGQGLQFLFEYFSETQRNKGNFPGRFSGRQFSNSRSEMNVSTLELGDSALYLCAGTLVAEPYNEQFFGPGTRLTVL.

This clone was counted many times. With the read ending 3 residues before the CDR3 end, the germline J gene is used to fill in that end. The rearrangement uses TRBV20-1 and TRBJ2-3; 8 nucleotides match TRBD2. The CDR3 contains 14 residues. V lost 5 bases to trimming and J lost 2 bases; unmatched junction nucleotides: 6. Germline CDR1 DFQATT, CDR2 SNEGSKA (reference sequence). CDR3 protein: CSASLAAPTDTQYF. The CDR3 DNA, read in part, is TGCAGTGCTTCACTAGCGGCCCCCACAGATACG.